These T cell receptor beta chains were read from a single sample in a study of blood T cell repertoires in COVID-19. Profiling relied on immunoSEQ multiplex PCR, and the TCRdb table lists in-frame clones only, not all of them. The table has hundreds of thousands of clones, approximately 86% seen once. Source material: peripheral blood. These receptors were collected from an older man with acute or convalescent COVID-19. CDR3s include the opening cysteine and the closing phenylalanine or tryptophan. A D gene is named only where the DNA matches it firmly. Clone size is stated in some rows and not others, as once, few, many or a class when expanded.

TGTGCCAGTGATACAGGGTTGAACACCGGGGAGCTGTTTTTT CASDTGLNTGELFF TRBV19 . . TRBJ2-2
TGTGCCAGCAGGCCTCCAGGGGGATTCAACACTGAAGCTTTCTTT CASRPPGGFNTEAFF TRBV28 . TRBD1 TRBJ1-1
TGTGCCAGCTCACCAGCCCCCAGTTCCTACGAGCAGTACTTC CASSPAPSSYEQYF TRBV18 . . TRBJ2-7
TGTGCCAGCAGTCTTTCTGGGGGCTCATATGGCTACACCTTC CASSLSGGSYGYTF TRBV5-4 . . TRBJ1-2
TGTGCCAGCAGTTTATCCCTTGAGCGGGGAAACACCATATATTTT CASSLSLERGNTIYF TRBV27 . . TRBJ1-3
TGTGCCAGCAGCTCGGACAGGGGGGGCGAGCAGTACTTC CASSSDRGGEQYF TRBV7-2 . TRBD1 TRBJ2-7
TGTGCCAGCAGTTACTCGAGTGTAAGAAATTCACCCCTCCACTTT CASSYSSVRNSPLHF TRBV6-5 . . TRBJ1-6
TGTGCCAGCAGCTTACGACTAGCGGGTGGCTACGAGCAGTACTTC CASSLRLAGGYEQYF TRBV11-2 . TRBD2 TRBJ2-7
TGTGCCAGTACCCCACAGGGGACCTCGACCGGGGAGCTGTTTTTT CASTPQGTSTGELFF TRBV19 . TRBD1 TRBJ2-2
TGTGCCATCAGTGAGTCCAGCGGGGGCCCTTACGAGCAGTACTTC CAISESSGGPYEQYF TRBV10-3 . TRBD2 TRBJ2-7
TGCAGCGTCGGAACTAGCGGGAGGCGGTCCTACGAGCAGTACTTC CSVGTSGRRSYEQYF TRBV29-1 . TRBD2 TRBJ2-7
TGTGCCACCAGTGATGGACTCAACACTGAAGCTTTCTTT CATSDGLNTEAFF TRBV24-1 . . TRBJ1-1
TGTGCCAGCAGCACTAGCGGGAGCGGTTACAATGAGCAGTTCTTC CASSTSGSGYNEQFF TRBV9 . TRBD2 TRBJ2-1
TGTGCCAGCAGCGTAGGGGGGCCTCCCTACGAGCAGTACTTC CASSVGGPPYEQYF TRBV9 . . TRBJ2-7
TGTGCCAGCAGTTTGTGGGCCGAGAATTCACCCCTCCACTTT CASSLWAENSPLHF TRBV27 . . TRBJ1-6
TGTGCCAGCTCACTCGGGACTAGCGCCTACAATGAGCAGTTCTTC CASSLGTSAYNEQFF TRBV18 once TRBD2 TRBJ2-1
TGTGCCAGCAGCCCCTCTCCGGGACAGGGGACCATATATTTT CASSPSPGQGTIYF TRBV7-2 . TRBD1 TRBJ1-3
TGTGCCAGCAGCCAAAGGGACAGGGATAGCAATCAGCCCCAGCATTTT CASSQRDRDSNQPQHF TRBV4-2 . TRBD1 TRBJ1-5
TGTGCCAGCTCACTGGGTGAGGGAACTGAAGCTTTCTTT CASSLGEGTEAFF TRBV18 . . TRBJ1-1
TGCGCCAGCAGCGATAGTACCGGGACAGGGAACGCTTTCTTT CASSDSTGTGNAFF TRBV5-1 . TRBD1 TRBJ1-1
TGTGCCAGCAGCCCAAAAGGGGCCGGTCCTGGGGCCAACGTCCTGACTTTC CASSPKGAGPGANVLTF TRBV3-1/TRBV3-2 . . TRBJ2-6
TGTGCCAGCAGCCTGGCAGGGGGCGACGCCTACGAGCAGTACTTC CASSLAGGDAYEQYF TRBV7-3 . TRBD1 TRBJ2-7
TGTGCCAGCAGCCAACTAGATGAAAAACTGTTTTTT CASSQLDEKLFF TRBV3-1/TRBV3-2 . . TRBJ1-4
TGTGCCAGCCGGGGACAGGATGGAAACACCATATATTTT CASRGQDGNTIYF TRBV28 . TRBD1 TRBJ1-3
TGTGCCAGCAGCGGGACAGGGGAAGATCAGCCCCAGCATTTT CASSGTGEDQPQHF TRBV6-5 . TRBD1 TRBJ1-5
TGCAGCGTGGGCGTTCTTGGACAGTACTACGAGCAGTACTTC CSVGVLGQYYEQYF TRBV29-1 . . TRBJ2-7
TGTGCCAGCAGCCGAACAGGGGGCTATGAGCAGTACTTC CASSRTGGYEQYF TRBV3-1/TRBV3-2 . TRBD1 TRBJ2-7
TGTGCCAGCAGTTACTGGGTTAACAGCAATGAGCAGTTCTTC CASSYWVNSNEQFF TRBV6-2/TRBV6-3 few . TRBJ2-1
TGTGCCAGTAGTCCTAAAGGACAGGGGGCTTTCAATAATTCACCCCTCCACTTT CASSPKGQGAFNNSPLHF TRBV19 . TRBD1 TRBJ1-6
TGCGCCAGCAGCCAAGTTCTACAAAGGAGGTCCGGGGAGCTGTTTTTT CASSQVLQRRSGELFF TRBV4-1 once . TRBJ2-2
TGTGCCAGCAGCACCTACACGGGAGATAATGAAGCTTTCTTT CASSTYTGDNEAFF TRBV5-4 . . TRBJ1-1
TGTGCCAGCAGCCAACCGGGACAGGGTTATCATGGCTACACCTTC CASSQPGQGYHGYTF TRBV3-1/TRBV3-2 . TRBD1 TRBJ1-2
TGTGCCAGCACAAATCGTGGCGGGAGAGGAGGCTACACCTTC CASTNRGGRGGYTF TRBV6-5 . . TRBJ1-2
TGTGCCAGCAGTTTGACTTCTCCGGCAGATGGAAACACCATATATTTT CASSLTSPADGNTIYF TRBV28 . . TRBJ1-3
TGCGCCAGCAGCTTGGCTGACCAGGGGTATTCTGGAAACACCATATATTTT CASSLADQGYSGNTIYF TRBV5-1 . . TRBJ1-3
TGTGCCAGCAGCCAAGACCACTATAGCACAGATACGCAGTATTTT CASSQDHYSTDTQYF TRBV4-2 . . TRBJ2-3
TGTGCCAGCAGTATACGCTCAGGGGCCCAGGGAGAGCCCCAGCATTTT CASSIRSGAQGEPQHF TRBV5-6 . . TRBJ1-5
TGTGCCATCTCAACCGGGACAGGGGGCCCCGAGGAGCAGTACTTC CAISTGTGGPEEQYF TRBV10-3 . TRBD1 TRBJ2-7
TGTGCCAGCAGTTACACAGGGGCGAACACTGAAGCTTTCTTT CASSYTGANTEAFF TRBV6-5 once TRBD1 TRBJ1-1
TGTGCCAGCAGTTATCAAAGTCTGGAGTCCACTGAAGCTTTCTTT CASSYQSLESTEAFF TRBV28 . . TRBJ1-1
TGTGCCAGCAGGCCGACCGGGACAGGGGACGAGCAGTACTTC CASRPTGTGDEQYF TRBV28 once TRBD1 TRBJ2-7
TGTGCCAGCAGTTTAGGTACAGGGGGCACCGATACGCAGTATTTT CASSLGTGGTDTQYF TRBV28 . TRBD1 TRBJ2-3
TGTGCCAGCGCCAGGGCTTATAATTCACCCCTCCACTTT CASARAYNSPLHF TRBV7-2 . . TRBJ1-6
TGTGCCAGCAGTTCCGCCCCAACTAGCGGGGTTGGAGATACGCAGTATTTT CASSSAPTSGVGDTQYF TRBV6-2/TRBV6-3 . TRBD2 TRBJ2-3
TGTGCCAGCAGCTTAAATCTGGTCGCGTCCCAGTACTTC CASSLNLVASQYF TRBV5-8 . . TRBJ2-5
TGTGCCAGTAGTGGACAGGGAGGAAGCACAGATACGCAGTATTTT CASSGQGGSTDTQYF TRBV19 . TRBD1 TRBJ2-3
TGTGCCAGCTCAAAGCACCGACAGGGGGCAATATCTGAAGCTTTCTTT CASSKHRQGAISEAFF TRBV5-8 once TRBD1 TRBJ1-1
TGTGCCAGTCAGACCCAGGGGGCGGTCACTGAAGCTTTCTTT CASQTQGAVTEAFF TRBV19 . TRBD1 TRBJ1-1
TGTGCCAGCAGCCAATTGTGGACTAGCGGGAGCTCCTACGAGCAGTACTTC CASSQLWTSGSSYEQYF TRBV4-2 . TRBD2 TRBJ2-7
TGTGCCAGCAGTCCAAGGGGACAGGGGAATTCACCCCTCCACTTT CASSPRGQGNSPLHF TRBV6-6 . TRBD1 TRBJ1-6
TGTGCCAGCTCGCCGACCGGGACAGGGGGTCTCAGTGAGCAGTTCTTC CASSPTGTGGLSEQFF TRBV18 . TRBD1 TRBJ2-1
TGTGCCAGTCATACAGGGGGTAGCAATCAGCCCCAGCATTTT CASHTGGSNQPQHF TRBV2 . TRBD1 TRBJ1-5